Each of the 10 T cell receptor beta chains below was sequenced from the same sample in a study of OX40 agonist ivuxolimab in advanced cancers. Assay used: immunoSEQ multiplex PCR; TCRdb lists only in-frame clones, some missing. The profile shows around 70,000 clones, roughly 80% of them singletons. Source: CD4+ or CD8+ T cells sorted from blood, taken in a trial of the OX40 agonist ivuxolimab. The receptors here all came from an adult with an advanced solid tumor such as melanoma, head and neck, liver or kidney cancer.

The V call is TRBV11-3, the J call TRBJ2-1; TRBD2 might be the D (7 bases). The ends were cut back, 5 bases at V and 7 bases at J, with 21 bases in the middle. The CDR3 contains 16 residues. Germline CDR1 SGHNT, CDR2 YENEEA. The CDR3 region is CASSAQAIGGTNEQFF. CDR3 bases: TGTGCCAGCAGCGCGCAAGCCATCGGGGGGACAAATGAGCAGTTCTTC.

Concerning this clone: Additional DNA sequences in this sample encode the identical CDR3. The rearrangement joins TRBV7-3 to TRBJ1-1; D may be TRBD1 (5 bases). The germline V and J ends were trimmed by 4 bases and 1 base, with 7 bases remaining between them. CDR3 size: 13 residues. The V gene's germline CDR1 is SGHTA and CDR2 FQGTGA. The CDR3 bases are TGTGCCAGCAGCTCCGGACAGAACACTGAAGCTTTCTTT. It translates to CASSSGQNTEAFF.

The CDR3 protein is CASGGGLAEYNEQFF. The CDR3 coding sequence is TGTGCCAGCGGAGGGGGACTAGCGGAGTACAATGAGCAGTTCTTC. The chain employs TRBV27 and TRBJ2-1; TRBD2 matches at 11 bases. The CDR3 loop spans 15 amino acids. Germline V gene lookup returns CDR1 MNHEY and CDR2 SMNVEV (reference sequence). V lost 8 bases to trimming and J lost 4 bases; unmatched junction nucleotides: 7.

The V gene is TRBV6-5, the J gene TRBJ1-1; D might be TRBD1 (6 bases). Germline-derived CDR1 and CDR2 are MNHEY and SVGAGI. The CDR3 loop spans 14 amino acids. V was cut by 6 bases and J by 0 bases, with 11 bases left in between. This CDR3 reads CASSRTVLNTEAFF. The CDR3 nucleotides read TGTGCCAGCAGCCGGACAGTGCTGAACACTGAAGCTTTCTTT.

The J gene is TRBJ2-5, the V gene TRBV30; D is perhaps TRBD1 (6 bases). Trimming removed 5 bases from V and 5 bases from J, with 15 bases in between. This CDR3 has 13 residues. In germline, CDR1 is GTSNPN, CDR2 SVGIG (reference sequence). CDR3 nucleotide sequence: TGTGCCTGGGGGGGACAAAGTGTGGAGACCCAGTACTTC. This gives the protein CAWGGQSVETQYF. Combining the CDR3 with reference TRBV30 and TRBJ2-5 gives the whole variable domain SQTIHQWPATLVQPVGSPLSLECTVEGTSNPNLYWYRQAAGRGLQLLFYSVGIGQISSEVPQNLSASRPQDRQFILSSKKLLLSDSGFYLCAWGGQSVETQYFGPGTRLLVL.

The V call is TRBV5-1, the J call TRBJ1-1, with 7 bases lining up with TRBD1. The CDR3 contains 14 residues. Germline assignment: CDR1 SGHRS and CDR2 YFSETQ. The CDR3, as DNA: TGCGCTTCCAAGATAGCAGGGGGGAGGTCTGAAGCTTTCTTT. It codes for CASKIAGGRSEAFF. Variable domain in full (rest from reference TRBV5-1 and TRBJ1-1): KAGVTQTPRYLIKTRGQQVTLSCSPISGHRSVSWYQQTPGQGLQFLFEYFSETQRNKGNFPGRFSGRQFSNSRSEMNVSTLELGDSALYLCASKIAGGRSEAFFGQGTRLTVV.

V gene TRBV5-1 combines with J gene TRBJ2-7; either TRBD1 or TRBD2 may supply D (6 bases each). Germline-derived CDR1 and CDR2 are SGHRS and YFSETQ. The CDR3 extends over 15 amino acids. Trimming stripped 0 bases from V and 7 bases from J, with 17 bases between. The CDR3 nucleotides are TGCGCCAGCAGCTTGGGGTTCGGGGGCGAAGTAGAGCAGTACTTC. This codes for CASSLGFGGEVEQYF.

This rearrangement joins TRBV4-1 to TRBJ2-1; 12 positions match TRBD2. Germline CDR1 reads MGHRA; CDR2 reads YSYEKL. CDR3 length: 19 amino acids. V lost 1 base and J lost 9; bases outside the gene matches: 16. CDR3 protein: CASSQGPPGLAGRASEQFF. CDR3 DNA sequence: TGCGCCAGCAGCCAAGGTCCTCCAGGACTAGCGGGACGCGCGAGTGAGCAGTTCTTC.

This clone has ten or more counts. V gene TRBV10-1 combines with J gene TRBJ2-3; D is possibly TRBD2 (6 bases). V was cut by 0 bases and J by 6 bases, with 19 bases left in between. The germline gives CDR1 WNHNN, CDR2 SYGVQD (reference sequence). This CDR3 has 17 amino acids. In DNA, the CDR3 is TGCGCCAGCAGTGAGTCCGGGGCAGGGAGGATTGGGGATACGCAGTATTTT. It codes for CASSESGAGRIGDTQYF.

This clone was recorded only once. The V call is TRBV4-2, the J call TRBJ2-4; TRBD2 aligns across 11 bases. Germline CDR1 and CDR2: LGHNA and YNFKEQ. This CDR3 spans 17 amino acids. The V gene end was trimmed by 3 bases and the J gene end by 6 bases; junction bases not matched to a gene: 10. The CDR3 protein is CASSQKVAGGPGNIQYF. The CDR3 nucleotides read TGTGCCAGCAGCCAGAAGGTAGCGGGAGGGCCAGGAAACATTCAGTACTTC.